The 23 T cell receptor beta chains below come from one sample, sequenced in a study of T cell changes during pregnancy in multiple sclerosis. The table came from immunoSEQ multiplex PCR; TCRdb's copy has only in-frame clones and leaves some out. The sample has approximately 40,000 clones, approximately 92% seen once. This sample comprised CD8+ T cells from peripheral blood mononuclear cells, obtained in the third trimester of pregnancy. These receptor sequences come from a female donor with multiple sclerosis, enrolled in a pregnancy study.

The chain links TRBV7-9 to TRBJ2-5; TRBD1 might be the D (6 bases). V was pared by 0 bases and J by 4 bases, with 24 bases between. The CDR3 runs to 19 residues. Per germline, CDR1 SEHNR and CDR2 FQNEAQ (reference sequence). CDR3 in amino acids: CASSLAHSLSGVKGETQYF. DNA of the CDR3: TGTGCCAGCAGCTTAGCGCATTCGTTGTCAGGGGTGAAGGGAGAGACCCAGTACTTC.

The J gene is TRBJ1-5, the V gene TRBV4-1; no definite D call. CDR1 MGHRA and CDR2 YSYEKL come from the germline V gene. Trimming removed 3 bases at V and 0 bases at J, with 9 bases between. The CDR3 is 15 amino acids. This CDR3 reads CASSHPSPSNQPQHF. As DNA, the CDR3 is TGCGCCAGCAGCCACCCGAGCCCTAGCAATCAGCCCCAGCATTTT.

In its sample, this clone was seen a few times. This chain connects TRBV6-1 to TRBJ2-7, with 8 nucleotides matching TRBD2. Germline lookup yields CDR1 MNHNS and CDR2 SASEGT. This CDR3 comprises 15 residues. The ends lost 1 base at V and 1 base at J; junction bases unmatched: 3. Here the CDR3 DNA reads TGTGCCAGCAGTGAAGAAACTAGCGGTTCCTACGAGCAGTACTTC. Protein sequence: CASSEETSGSYEQYF.

The chain recombines TRBV29-1 with TRBJ2-2, with TRBD2 as a possible D gene (6 bases). This CDR3 comprises 15 residues. The germline V and J ends were trimmed by 3 bases and 5 bases, with 16 bases remaining between them. Germline assignment: CDR1 SQVTM and CDR2 ANQGSEA. The CDR3 region has the DNA TGCAGCGTTGATTGGGCAGGAGGGGAGACCGGGGAGCTGTTTTTT. Amino acid sequence: CSVDWAGGETGELFF.

The chain combines TRBV15 with TRBJ2-1; 9 bases are a match to TRBD1. The V and J ends lost 4 bases and 6 bases, in that order; junction bases with no gene match: 4. The CDR3 sequence is 14 residues long. Per the germline V gene, CDR1 is LNHNV and CDR2 is YYDKDF (reference sequence). The DNA for the CDR3 is TGTGCCACCAGCAAAGGACAGGGGAGCAATGAGCAGTTCTTC. Translating gives CATSKGQGSNEQFF.

The V and J genes are TRBV10-3 and TRBJ2-3; 11 bases are a match to TRBD2. This CDR3 has 16 residues. V was clipped by 6 bases and J by 2 bases; unmatched bases: 7. Germline CDR1 is ENHRY and CDR2 is SYGVKD. The chain's CDR3 is CAIRAGLAEATDTQYF. For the CDR3, the DNA is TGTGCCATCAGGGCGGGACTAGCGGAAGCCACAGATACGCAGTATTTT.

The V and J genes are TRBV11-2 and TRBJ2-3; 9 bases match TRBD2. The trim removed 5 bases at V and 0 bases at J, leaving 6 bases unmatched. CDR1 SGHAT and CDR2 FQNNGV come from the germline V gene. The CDR3 loop spans 16 amino acids. The DNA for the CDR3 is TGTGCCAGCAGCGTAAGACTAGCGGCCAGCACAGATACGCAGTATTTT. As protein: CASSVRLAASTDTQYF. The full variable domain, completed using reference TRBV11-2 and TRBJ2-3, is EAGVAQSPRYKIIEKRQSVAFWCNPISGHATLYWYQQILGQGPKLLIQFQNNGVVDDSQLPKDRFSAERLKGVDSTLKIQPAKLEDSAVYLCASSVRLAASTDTQYFGPGTRLTVL.

V and J are TRBV28 and TRBJ1-5, with TRBD1 matching 8 bases. The CDR3 spans 15 residues. The junction had 4 bases not matched to a gene; V was cut back by 6 bases and J by 0 bases. The germline gives CDR1 MDHEN, CDR2 SYDVKM. CDR3 region: CASRLTGDSNQPQHF. The DNA for the CDR3 is TGTGCCAGCAGACTGACAGGGGATAGCAATCAGCCCCAGCATTTT.

This sequence joins TRBV27 and TRBJ1-1; D unresolved. Trimming removed 4 bases at V and 4 bases at J, with 13 bases between. CDR1 and CDR2 (germline): MNHEY, SMNVEV (reference sequence). The CDR3 has 14 amino acids. CDR3 loop: CASSSTRRSTEAFF. CDR3 sequence (DNA): TGTGCCAGCAGTTCCACCCGTCGGTCCACTGAAGCTTTCTTT.

The table lists this clone with a count of one. One end of the junction is discordant with germline, which a read error may explain. Within the sample, other DNA sequences also encode this same CDR3. The chain employs TRBV30 and TRBJ2-2, with a tentative D call TRBD2 (7 bases). Germline V gene sequence: CDR1 GTSNPN, CDR2 SVGIG (reference sequence). This CDR3 comprises 21 residues. The CDR3 protein is CAWSEVGLAARNIGDTGELFF. CDR3 nucleotides: TGTGCCTGGAGTGAAGTTGGTCTAGCGGCCAGAAATATCGGGGACACTGGGGAGCTGTTTTTT.

V usage is TRBV28 and J usage is TRBJ1-2; TRBD1 might be the D (5 bases). V was trimmed by 5 bases and J by 4 bases, leaving 17 bases between them. CDR1 and CDR2 from the germline V gene are MDHEN and SYDVKM. The CDR3 runs to 15 residues. The CDR3 spells CASSPPGAGGYGYTF. The CDR3 coding sequence is TGTGCCAGCAGTCCCCCCGGGGCGGGGGGCTATGGCTACACCTTC.

The chain is built from TRBV19 and TRBJ1-5; 9 nucleotides match TRBD1. The CDR3 runs 14 residues. Germline V gene sequence: CDR1 LNHDA, CDR2 SQIVND (reference sequence). After removal of 10 bases from V and 6 bases from J, the junction contained 10 bases not matched to a gene. The CDR3 DNA reads as TGTGCCACTTCCCCGGACAGGGGAACTCAGCCCCAGCATTTT. Its protein product is CATSPDRGTQPQHF.

The chain recombines TRBV4-2 with TRBJ1-2; D not certain. With 1 base removed from V and 3 bases from J, the gap between germline ends came to 9 bases. The CDR3 is made up of 14 amino acids. Per the germline V gene, CDR1 is LGHNA and CDR2 is YNFKEQ. The chain's CDR3 is CASSQGTVDYGYTF. The CDR3 region has the DNA TGTGCCAGCAGCCAAGGCACAGTTGACTATGGCTACACCTTC.

Details on this clone: The junction and the germline gene differ at one end; a read error may be behind it. CDR3 coding DNA: TGTGCCAGCAGCGTAGAGGGCAGGGATGATTCTCCCCTCCACTTT. Translating it yields CASSVEGRDDSPLHF. The chain has TRBV9 and TRBJ1-6; maybe TRBD1 (5 bases). The CDR3 is made up of 15 amino acids. Germline V gives CDR1 SGDLS, CDR2 YYNGEE.

This clone came up a few times. CDR3: CASSLQTGQPQHF. The CDR3 nucleotides are TGTGCCAGTAGTCTTCAGACGGGTCAGCCCCAGCATTTT. The chain carries TRBV19 and TRBJ1-5; D unresolved. Germline CDR1 and CDR2: LNHDA and SQIVND (reference sequence). This CDR3 comprises 13 residues. The ends were cut back, 5 bases at V and 6 bases at J, with 11 bases in the middle.

The genes are TRBV28 and TRBJ2-7; 8 bases align to TRBD2. The V gene's germline CDR1 is MDHEN and CDR2 SYDVKM. Trimming at V came to 5 bases and at J to 2 bases, leaving 5 bases not matched to a gene. This CDR3 spans 14 amino acids. The CDR3 nucleotides are TGTGCCAGCAGTCCTAATAGCGGGACCTACGAGCAGTACTTC. Its translation: CASSPNSGTYEQYF.

The rearrangement uses TRBV7-3 and TRBJ2-1; TRBD2 agrees at 9 bases. This CDR3 region has 15 residues. J gave up 10 bases and V 5 bases, and 12 bases lay outside the gene matches. In germline, CDR1 is SGHTA, CDR2 FQGTGA. The CDR3 bases are TGTGCCAGCAGCCCTGGACTAGCGACACAGGAGGAGCAGTTCTTC. Translating gives CASSPGLATQEEQFF.

The chain joins TRBV4-1 to TRBJ2-1; D possibly corresponds to TRBD2 (7 bases). Germline V gene lookup returns CDR1 MGHRA and CDR2 YSYEKL. With 1 base removed from V and 1 base from J, the gap between germline ends came to 23 bases. The CDR3 extends over 20 amino acids. The CDR3 sequence: CASSQATSAQGGGSYNEQFF. CDR3 sequence (DNA): TGCGCCAGCAGCCAAGCTACTAGCGCCCAAGGAGGGGGTTCCTACAATGAGCAGTTCTTC.

In its sample, this clone was seen a few times. This CDR3 reads CSAKGTGDTGELFF. In nucleotides, the CDR3 is TGCAGCGCCAAAGGGACAGGTGACACCGGGGAGCTGTTTTTT. This sequence joins TRBV29-1 and TRBJ2-2; 8 nucleotides agree with TRBD1. CDR3 size: 14 residues. CDR1 and CDR2 (germline): SQVTM, ANQGSEA. V gave up 7 bases and J gave up 3 bases; unmatched junction bases: 7.

V and J are TRBV9 and TRBJ1-2; 10 bases match TRBD1. Germline V gives CDR1 SGDLS, CDR2 YYNGEE. The V and J ends lost 3 bases and 12 bases, in that order; junction bases with no gene match: 5. This CDR3 is built from 12 residues. Here the CDR3 DNA reads TGTGCCAGCAGCGAGGGACAGGGGTACCACACCTTC. Protein product: CASSEGQGYHTF.

This chain joins TRBV27 and TRBJ2-7, with TRBD2 as a possible D gene (5 bases). The CDR3 sequence is 14 residues long. Germline assignment: CDR1 MNHEY and CDR2 SMNVEV (reference sequence). Trimming removed 1 base at V and 5 bases at J, with 12 bases between. The CDR3 DNA follows: TGTGCCAGCAGTTTATTGAATGGACTCGACGAGCAGTACTTC. Translated: CASSLLNGLDEQYF.

The rearrangement joins TRBV4-3 to TRBJ2-7; 7 positions agree with TRBD1. CDR3 length: 15 residues. Trimming cost V 4 bases and J 2 bases; bases outside gene matches: 8. CDR1 and CDR2 from the germline V gene are LGHNA and YSLEER. CDR3 in amino acids: CASSLSTTGAYEQYF. CDR3 DNA: TGCGCCAGCAGCCTATCTACAACAGGGGCCTACGAGCAGTACTTC.

The chain carries TRBV27 and TRBJ2-1, with D possibly matching TRBD2 (6 bases). V was trimmed by 4 bases and J by 0 bases, leaving 16 bases between them. This CDR3 has 17 residues. Germline V gene lookup returns CDR1 MNHEY and CDR2 SMNVEV (reference sequence). In DNA form, the CDR3 reads TGTGCCAGCAGTTCCCTACCTGGGGAGGCCTCCTACAATGAGCAGTTCTTC. Amino acid sequence: CASSSLPGEASYNEQFF.